This passage covers 14 T cell receptor beta chains from one sample sequenced in a study of T cells in women clearing cervical HPV infection. Only in-frame clones appear in the TCRdb table, and some are missing; sequencing was by immunoSEQ multiplex PCR. The sample features tens of thousands of clones, with about 7.1% in its top ten. Material for sequencing was blood buffy coat. These receptors all stem from a woman aged 18-69 years with a cervical HPV16 infection that either progressed to CIN3+ or cleared (not recorded which).

About this clone: The sequenced fragment ends 3 residues before the CDR3 boundary, so the rest is inferred from the germline J gene. The chain is built from TRBV20-1 and TRBJ2-5; 11 bases map to TRBD2. The V gene end was trimmed by 3 bases and the J gene end by 5 bases; junction bases not matched to a gene: 5. The germline V gene encodes CDR1 DFQATT and CDR2 SNEGSKA (reference sequence). This CDR3 has 14 amino acids. The CDR3 sequence: CSARVAGGMETQYF. Partial CDR3 DNA: TGCAGTGCTAGGGTAGCGGGGGGGATGGAGACC.

To note about this clone: The CDR3 goes on 3 residues after the read ends, and that part is filled in from the germline J gene. V usage is TRBV10-3 and J usage is TRBJ1-6; D unresolved. The CDR3 contains 15 residues. Germline assignment: CDR1 ENHRY and CDR2 SYGVKD. Trimming took off 3 bases at V and 5 bases at J, with 11 bases between the two ends. CDR3 DNA, as far as it was read: TGTGCCATCAGTGATTTCTCGGGGAATAATTCACCC. Amino acid sequence: CAISDFSGNNSP. The whole CDR3 sequence reads CAISDFSGNNSPLHF.

In regard to this clone: The CDR3 end falls 3 residues outside the read, so it is completed with the germline J gene. The V call is TRBV20-1, the J call TRBJ2-3, with 7 nucleotides matching TRBD1. Germline values: CDR1 DFQATT, CDR2 SNEGSKA (reference sequence). V lost 6 bases to trimming and J lost 4 bases; unmatched junction nucleotides: 10. CDR3 length: 14 amino acids. CDR3 residues: CSAVDRVIPDTQYF. Partial CDR3 DNA: TGCAGTGCAGTTGACAGGGTGATCCCAGATACG.

Turning to this clone: The read stops 3 residues short of the end of the CDR3; the missing end is completed from the germline J gene. The rearrangement joins TRBV5-4 to TRBJ1-1; 9 bases line up with TRBD1. Per germline, CDR1 SGHNT and CDR2 YYREEE (reference sequence). The CDR3 totals 13 residues. After removal of 1 base from V and 6 bases from J, the junction contained 1 base not matched to a gene. The CDR3 region is CASSLTGGPEAFF. Partial CDR3 DNA: TGTGCCAGCAGCTTGACAGGGGGCCCTGAA.

Note on this clone: The read stops 3 residues short of the end of the CDR3; the missing end is completed from the germline J gene. The genes are TRBV4-1 and TRBJ2-1, with TRBD2 identical over 7 bases. Germline loops: CDR1 MGHRA, CDR2 YSYEKL. V was pared by 1 base and J by 5 bases, with 8 bases of the junction left unmatched. The CDR3 runs to 16 residues. The CDR3 loop is CASSQVLRGVDNEQFF. CDR3 DNA (partial): TGCGCCAGCAGCCAAGTCCTCCGGGGGGTAGACAATGAG.

Comments on this clone: The missing CDR3 end, 3 residues past where the read stops, is filled in from the germline J gene. The chain couples TRBV2 to TRBJ2-7; D is unclear. Germline V gene data show CDR1 as SNHLY and CDR2 as FYNNEI. The CDR3 extends over 13 amino acids. V dropped 6 bases and J dropped 4 bases, with 13 bases sitting between them. The covered CDR3 bases are TGTGCCAGCAGCCAAAGAGTCGCGTACGAG. Protein: CASSQRVAYE. The whole CDR3 protein reads CASSQRVAYEQYF.

Points on this clone: The read finishes 3 residues shy of the CDR3 end, and the germline J gene is used to complete it. The gene calls are TRBV15 and TRBJ2-5; possible D gene TRBD2, 7 bases. V dropped 3 bases and J dropped 5 bases, with 16 bases sitting between them. The CDR3 extends over 15 amino acids. From germline, CDR1 is LNHNV and CDR2 YYDKDF (reference sequence). The DNA read from the CDR3 is TGTGCCACCAGCAGCCGCGGGGGCCTGTGGGAGACC. It specifies CATSSRGGLWET. The entire CDR3 sequence reads CATSSRGGLWETQYF.

Concerning this clone: The read ends 3 residues early relative to the CDR3; the germline J gene fills the gap. The chain has TRBV28 and TRBJ2-7, with 9 bases that match TRBD1. With V trimmed by 10 bases and J by 5 bases, 6 bases remained unmatched. This CDR3 comprises 12 residues. Per the germline V gene, CDR1 is MDHEN and CDR2 is SYDVKM. This CDR3 is CATWDRVHEQYF. CDR3 DNA, as far as it was read: TGTGCCACCTGGGACAGGGTCCACGAG. Together with reference TRBV28 and TRBJ2-7, the CDR3 gives the full variable domain: DVKVTQSSRYLVKRTGEKVFLECVQDMDHENMFWYRQDPGLGLRLIYFSYDVKMKEKGDIPEGYSVSREKKERFSLILESASTNQTSMYLCATWDRVHEQYFGPGTRLTVT.

In regard to this clone: The CDR3 goes on 3 residues after the read ends, and that part is filled in from the germline J gene. The chain couples TRBV2 to TRBJ2-5; 8 bases are shared with TRBD2. Trimming at V came to 4 bases and at J to 6 bases, leaving 7 bases not matched to a gene. Germline CDR1 is SNHLY and CDR2 is FYNNEI. The CDR3 length is 14 residues. Partial CDR3 DNA: TGTGCCAGCAGTGCCGGGACTAGTGTGCAGACC. This sequence encodes CASSAGTSVQT. In full, the CDR3 reads CASSAGTSVQTQYF.

On this clone: The read ends 3 residues shy of where the CDR3 ends; the end is completed using the germline J gene. This rearrangement joins TRBV20-1 to TRBJ2-1, with 12 bases aligning to TRBD2. Germline CDR1 reads DFQATT; CDR2 reads SNEGSKA (reference sequence). CDR3 length: 13 residues. Germline trimming cut 5 bases from V and 9 bases from J; bases unmatched to any gene: 5. The sequenced CDR3 bases are TGCAGTGCTGGGGGGACTAGCGGGCTTGAG. Translating gives CSAGGTSGLE. From start to end, the CDR3 is CSAGGTSGLEQFF.

Worth noting for this clone: From the germline J gene comes the end of the CDR3, since the read stops 3 residues before it. The J gene is TRBJ1-2, the V gene TRBV23-1; 7 bases agree with TRBD1. TRBV23-1 is labeled an ORF, and its function is uncertain. The CDR3 runs to 15 residues. The ends lost 2 bases at V and 3 bases at J; junction bases unmatched: 6. The chain's CDR3 is CASSQRDREYYGYTF. The sequenced CDR3 bases are TGCGCCAGCAGTCAACGAGACAGGGAATACTATGGC.

Of note for this clone: Read sequence stops 3 residues before the CDR3 end, and the germline J gene provides the missing end. This chain uses TRBV7-3 with TRBJ2-1; TRBD2 is a possible D gene (7 bases). This CDR3 contains 16 residues. V lost 2 bases, J lost 6 bases, and 17 bases lay in between. The V gene's germline CDR1 is SGHTA and CDR2 FQGTGA. CDR3 DNA (partial): TGTGCCAGCAGCTTAGCAACGGGGGGCCTATCCAATGAG. Residues: CASSLATGGLSNE. The whole CDR3 protein is CASSLATGGLSNEQFF.

Concerning this clone: The CDR3 goes on 3 residues after the read ends, and that part is filled in from the germline J gene. The rearrangement joins TRBV12-3 or TRBV12-4 to TRBJ1-1; 8 bases are a match to TRBD1. This CDR3 has 14 amino acids. This CDR3 is CASSLRTGRPEAFF. Incomplete CDR3 DNA: TGTGCCAGCAGTTTAAGGACAGGGCGACCCGAA.

For this clone: The read terminates 3 residues ahead of where the CDR3 ends, so the germline J gene completes it. This chain links TRBV9 with TRBJ2-4, with 8 bases that match TRBD2. The germline gives CDR1 SGDLS, CDR2 YYNGEE. Germline trimming cut 4 bases from V and 1 base from J; bases unmatched to any gene: 4. This CDR3 spans 15 amino acids. Here the CDR3 reads CASSPSGGAKNIQYF. The covered CDR3 bases are TGTGCCAGCAGCCCGAGCGGGGGTGCCAAAAACATT.